This T cell receptor beta chain was obtained from a study of blood T cell repertoires in COVID-19. In the study overall: Samples came from the United States, Italy and Spain, spanning acute and convalescent COVID-19. T cells, B-cell-depleted T cells, or PBMCs provided the cDNA or gDNA that served as material.

Germline V gives CDR1 MDHEN, CDR2 SYDVKM. V lost 5 bases to trimming and J lost 8 bases, with 18 bases between them. CDR3 length: 14 amino acids. This clone was seen more than once but under ten times. Per the authors' pipeline: Counts of nucleated cells, estimated from reference gene primer amplification, were obtained. The assay was immunoSEQ multiplex PCR, and TCRdb's table has in-frame clones only and misses some. The V and J calls and the clone size are those of that table, but D and trimming were determined from the DNA. The sample carries a few hundred thousand clones, roughly four fifths recorded once.

The clonotype originates from a man of 80 years or more with acute or convalescent COVID-19. The rearrangement links TRBV28 to TRBJ1-2; the D gene is possibly TRBD1 (6 bases). The sample taken for sequencing was peripheral blood. The DNA for the CDR3 is TGTGCCAGCAGTACCCCTCCAGGGGCGAGGGGCTACACCTTC. It codes for CASSTPPGARGYTF.